The 3 T cell receptor beta chains listed next were all sequenced from one sample in a study of blood T cell repertoires in COVID-19. Only in-frame clones appear in the TCRdb table, and some are missing; sequencing was by immunoSEQ multiplex PCR. The profile covers more than 400,000 clones, with about 90% appearing a single time and about 0.63% taken by the ten largest. Material for sequencing was PBMCs or T cells enriched from blood (not recorded which). Receptors were obtained from a man between 18 and 29 years old who had recovered from COVID-19.

J is TRBJ1-4 and V is TRBV5-5, with D possibly matching TRBD1 (5 bases). Trimming shortened V by 2 bases and J by 4 bases, and 18 bases separated the two germline ends. The CDR3 contains 17 residues. The germline V gene has CDR1 SGHKS and CDR2 YYEKEE (reference sequence). The CDR3 DNA follows: TGTGCCAGCAGCTTTCTTGTCCCGGGGGTATTTAATGAAAAACTGTTTTTT. This encodes CASSFLVPGVFNEKLFF.

The rearrangement joins TRBV30 to TRBJ1-5, with 7 nucleotides matching TRBD1. The CDR3 is 13 amino acids. Trimming took 5 bases from V and 4 from J; bases not matched to a gene: 5. The germline V gene has CDR1 GTSNPN and CDR2 SVGIG (reference sequence). CDR3 in amino acids: CAWEQGNNQPQHF. CDR3 DNA sequence: TGTGCCTGGGAACAGGGGAATAATCAGCCCCAGCATTTT.

The V and J genes are TRBV5-4 and TRBJ1-1, with 10 nucleotides matching TRBD1. The CDR3 is 16 residues long. Germline-derived CDR1 and CDR2 are SGHNT and YYREEE (reference sequence). The junction had 9 bases not matched to a gene; V was cut back by 4 bases and J by 3 bases. The CDR3 reads CASSMNTGTGDTEAFF. CDR3 DNA: TGTGCCAGCAGCATGAACACCGGGACAGGGGACACTGAAGCTTTCTTT. The variable domain in full, with the rest retrieved from reference TRBV5-4 and TRBJ1-1, is ETGVTQSPTHLIKTRGQQVTLRCSSQSGHNTVSWYQQALGQGPQFIFQYYREEENGRGNFPPRFSGLQFPNYSSELNVNALELDDSALYLCASSMNTGTGDTEAFFGQGTRLTVV.